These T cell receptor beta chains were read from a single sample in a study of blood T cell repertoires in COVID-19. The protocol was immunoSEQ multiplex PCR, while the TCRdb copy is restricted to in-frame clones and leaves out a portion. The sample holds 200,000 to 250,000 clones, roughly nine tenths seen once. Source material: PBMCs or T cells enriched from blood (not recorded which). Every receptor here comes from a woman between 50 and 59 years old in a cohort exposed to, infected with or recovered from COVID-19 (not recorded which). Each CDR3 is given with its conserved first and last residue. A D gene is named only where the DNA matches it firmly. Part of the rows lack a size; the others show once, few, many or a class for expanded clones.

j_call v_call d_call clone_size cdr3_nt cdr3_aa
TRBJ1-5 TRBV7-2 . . TGTGCCAGCAGCTCGGGGCCCCGGGACATTCTCCAGCCCCAGCATTTT CASSSGPRDILQPQHF
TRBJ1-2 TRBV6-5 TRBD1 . TGTGCCACCGCGGGACAGGGGGTCGGTGGCTACACCTTC CATAGQGVGGYTF
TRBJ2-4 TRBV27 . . TGTGCCAGCAGTCCCTACTCCATTCAGTACTTC CASSPYSIQYF
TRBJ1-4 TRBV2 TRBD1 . TGTGCCAGCAGGCCGGGACAGCTGAATGAAAAACTGTTTTTT CASRPGQLNEKLFF
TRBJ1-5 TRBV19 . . TGTGCCAGTAGTATAGAAGGAGGGTTCTCCCAGCCCCAGCATTTT CASSIEGGFSQPQHF
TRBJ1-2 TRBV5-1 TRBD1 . TGCGCCAGCAGCACAACGGTCTCCGACAGGGCAAATGGCTACACCTTC CASSTTVSDRANGYTF
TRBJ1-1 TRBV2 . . TGTGCCAGCAGAGCTTTAAACCAGGCGAACACTGAAGCTTTCTTT CASRALNQANTEAFF
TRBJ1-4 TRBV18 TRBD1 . TGTGCCAGCTCACCTTTCCGACAGGGATATAATGAAAAACTGTTTTTT CASSPFRQGYNEKLFF
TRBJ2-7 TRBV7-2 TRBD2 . TGTGCCAGCAGCTTAGTTGGTAGCGGGGTCCCCTACGAGCAGTACTTC CASSLVGSGVPYEQYF
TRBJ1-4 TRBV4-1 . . TGCGCCAGCAGCCAAGAAACAGGGACTAATGAAAAACTGTTTTTT CASSQETGTNEKLFF
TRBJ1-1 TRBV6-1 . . TGTGCCAGCAGTGACCTGCAGGGTACGGAAGCTTTCTTT CASSDLQGTEAFF
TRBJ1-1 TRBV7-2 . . TGTGCCAGCAGCACCTCTTCCTGGGGGGACACTGAAGCTTTCTTT CASSTSSWGDTEAFF
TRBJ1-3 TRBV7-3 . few TGTGCCAGCAGCGCAGGGTTTGGAAACACCATATATTTT CASSAGFGNTIYF
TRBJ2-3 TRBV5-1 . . TGCGCCAGCAGCTTGGTGGGGCGGGACCTAGGGACAGATACGCAGTATTTT CASSLVGRDLGTDTQYF
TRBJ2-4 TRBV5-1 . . TGCGCCAGCAGCTTGGGACTTACAACTAGGGACATTCAGTACTTC CASSLGLTTRDIQYF
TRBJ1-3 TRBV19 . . TGTGCCAGTAGTATCCACCCGGGTCCCCGTTTCGTTAACACCATATATTTT CASSIHPGPRFVNTIYF
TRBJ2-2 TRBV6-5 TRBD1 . TGTGCCAGCAGTTGGGACAGGGTTTCACCCGGGGAGCTGTTTTTT CASSWDRVSPGELFF
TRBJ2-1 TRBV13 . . TGTGCCAGCAGCTTAAGGGCACAGGGTAACTACAATGAGCAGTTCTTC CASSLRAQGNYNEQFF
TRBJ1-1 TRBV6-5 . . TGTGCCAGCAGTTACATCGGGTTGGCTGAAGCTTTCTTT CASSYIGLAEAFF
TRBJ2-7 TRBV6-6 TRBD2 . TGTGCCAGCAGTCGTCCCGGGACTAGCGGGGGGGCCACGGGGGAGCAGTACTTC CASSRPGTSGGATGEQYF
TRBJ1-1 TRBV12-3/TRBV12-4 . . TGTGCCAGCAGGGGGGGTTACACTGAAGCTTTCTTT CASRGGYTEAFF
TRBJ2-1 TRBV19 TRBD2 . TGTGCCAGTAGTAATTTAGCGGGGAACAATGAGCAGTTCTTC CASSNLAGNNEQFF
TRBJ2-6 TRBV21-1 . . TGTGCCAGCAGCAAGTCTTATGGGGCCAACGTCCTGACTTTC CASSKSYGANVLTF
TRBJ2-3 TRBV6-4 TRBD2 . TGTGCCAGCAGTAGCGGGGGCAGCACAGATACGCAGTATTTT CASSSGGSTDTQYF
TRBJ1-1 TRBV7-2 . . TGTGCCAGCAGCTTAGCGCTCAGTACTGAAGCTTTCTTT CASSLALSTEAFF
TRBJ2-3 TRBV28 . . TGTGCCAGCAGTTTAGGGGGCTCCACAGATACGCAGTATTTT CASSLGGSTDTQYF
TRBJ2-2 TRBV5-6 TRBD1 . TGTGCCAGCAGCCCCCTCTGGGACAGAGACACCGGGGAGCTGTTTTTT CASSPLWDRDTGELFF
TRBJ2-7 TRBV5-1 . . TGCGCCAGCAGCTCAAGGAGAATTGGGGCCGGATTCCAATACGAGCAGTACTTC CASSSRRIGAGFQYEQYF
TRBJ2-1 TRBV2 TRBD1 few TGTGCCAGCAGTTATCCGGGACAGGGACCGTTCTTC CASSYPGQGPFF
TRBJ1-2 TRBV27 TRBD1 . TGTGCCAGCAGTCTTGGGACAGCATATGGCTACACCTTC CASSLGTAYGYTF
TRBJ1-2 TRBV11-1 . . TGTGCCAGCAGCCCGGAGACTGCGAACGGCTATGGCTACACCTTC CASSPETANGYGYTF
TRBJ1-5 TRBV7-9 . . TGTGCCAGCAGCTTAGGGGCCCAAGGCTCAAATCAGCCCCAGCATTTT CASSLGAQGSNQPQHF
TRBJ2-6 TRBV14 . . TGTGCCAGCAGCCTCCAGGTTGGGGCCAACGTCCTGACTTTC CASSLQVGANVLTF
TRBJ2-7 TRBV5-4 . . TGTGCCAGCAGCTTGCAGGGCTCCTACGAGCAGTACTTC CASSLQGSYEQYF
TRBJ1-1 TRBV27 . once TGTGCCAGCAGTTTATCCGGGACTCCGGAGGCTTTCTTT CASSLSGTPEAFF
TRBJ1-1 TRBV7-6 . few TGTGCCAGCAGCTTAGATTCCCTATTCCGAGGGAACACTGAAGCTTTCTTT CASSLDSLFRGNTEAFF
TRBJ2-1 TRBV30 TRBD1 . TGTGCCTGGATCCCCCCTTGGCCCCCCGGGACAGAAGACTCCTACAATGAGCAGTTCTTC CAWIPPWPPGTEDSYNEQFF
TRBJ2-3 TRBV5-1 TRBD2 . TGCGCCAGCAGCTTGGCCCCTATGAGCGGGGGGGGATCAGATACGCAGTATTTT CASSLAPMSGGGSDTQYF
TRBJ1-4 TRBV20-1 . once TGCAGTGCTAGTCAAGGGGCAACTAATGAAAAACTGTTTTTT CSASQGATNEKLFF
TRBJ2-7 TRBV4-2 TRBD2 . TGTGCCAGCAGCCAAGAGACTAGCGGGGGGGCCTACGAGCAGTACTTC CASSQETSGGAYEQYF
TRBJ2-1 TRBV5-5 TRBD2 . TGTGCCAGCAGCTTGTTTGGTCGGGGGGGCTCCTACAATGAGCAGTTCTTC CASSLFGRGGSYNEQFF
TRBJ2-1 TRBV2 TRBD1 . TGTGCCAGCAGTGCGGGACAGGGTTCTGTCGATGAGCAGTTCTTC CASSAGQGSVDEQFF
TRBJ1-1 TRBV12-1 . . TGTGCCAGCAGCTTTGACCCCAGGATGAACACTGAAGCTTTCTTT CASSFDPRMNTEAFF
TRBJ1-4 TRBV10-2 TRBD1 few TGCGCCTGCACCCGGGACAGGAATGAAAAACTGTTTTTT CACTRDRNEKLFF
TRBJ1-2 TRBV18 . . TGTGCCAGCTCACCACAGGAGACTAACTATGGCTACACCTTC CASSPQETNYGYTF
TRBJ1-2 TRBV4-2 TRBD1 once TGTGCCAGCAGCCAAGGGGGCGGGACAGAGTTTTTTACGAAGGGCTACACCTTC CASSQGGGTEFFTKGYTF
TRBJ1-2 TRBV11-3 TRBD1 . TGTGCCAGCAGCTTAGTTCCGGGTAACGACAGGGGAGGTGATGGCTACACCTTC CASSLVPGNDRGGDGYTF